The present TCR beta chain was sequenced within a study of T cell repertoires in cytomegalovirus infection. TCRdb processed the reads anew with MiXCR; each CDR3 protein has one entry. This sample has about 200,000 distinct CDR3 sequences, with nearly 9.5% found just once. This clonotype showed up many times. The TCR comes from a human donor in good health (CMV status not recorded). Some clones in this sample may be carry-over from other donors' samples. The specimen was PBMCs.

The CDR3 bases are TGTGCCAGTAGTGCCCCCCGGGACAGAGGGCAAGAGACCCAGTACTTC. This sequence encodes CASSAPRDRGQETQYF. V gene TRBV19 combines with J gene TRBJ2-5, with 7 bases identical to TRBD1. Germline CDR1 reads LNHDA; CDR2 reads SQIVND (reference sequence). After removal of 5 bases from V and 2 bases from J, the junction contained 11 bases not matched to a gene. The length of the CDR3 is 16 residues.